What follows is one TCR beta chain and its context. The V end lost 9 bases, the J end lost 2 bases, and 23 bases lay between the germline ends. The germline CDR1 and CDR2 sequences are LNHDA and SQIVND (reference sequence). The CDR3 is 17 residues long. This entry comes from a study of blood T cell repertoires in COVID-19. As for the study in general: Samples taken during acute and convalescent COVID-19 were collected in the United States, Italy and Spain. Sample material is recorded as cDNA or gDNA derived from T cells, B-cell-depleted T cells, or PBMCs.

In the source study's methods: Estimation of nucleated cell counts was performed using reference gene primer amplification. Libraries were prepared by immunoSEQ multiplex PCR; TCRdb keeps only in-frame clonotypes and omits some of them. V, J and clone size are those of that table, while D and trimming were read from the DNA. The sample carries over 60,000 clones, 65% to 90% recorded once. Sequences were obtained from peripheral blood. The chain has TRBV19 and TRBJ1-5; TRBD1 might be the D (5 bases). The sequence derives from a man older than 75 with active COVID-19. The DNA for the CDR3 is TGTGCCAGCGGAAGATCAAGGGGCCCAGGAGGCAATCAGCCCCAGCATTTT. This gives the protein CASGRSRGPGGNQPQHF. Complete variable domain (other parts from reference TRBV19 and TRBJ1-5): DGGITQSPKYLFRKEGQNVTLSCEQNLNHDAMYWYRQDPGQGLRLIYYSQIVNDFQKGDIAEGYSVSREKKESFPLTVTSAQKNPTAFYLCASGRSRGPGGNQPQHFGDGTRLSIL.